These 5 T cell receptor beta chains were all obtained from the same sample, sequenced in a study of blood T cell repertoires in COVID-19. Sequenced by immunoSEQ multiplex PCR; TCRdb stores in-frame clones only, minus some. This table has tens of thousands of clones, roughly nine tenths appearing once. The source material was peripheral blood. These receptors were taken from a woman aged 65 to 85 with acute or convalescent COVID-19.

V usage is TRBV19 and J usage is TRBJ2-3; D is possibly TRBD1 (7 bases). V shed 5 bases and J shed 5 bases, with 17 bases lying between them. Germline lookup yields CDR1 LNHDA and CDR2 SQIVND (reference sequence). The CDR3 totals 15 residues. As DNA, the CDR3 is TGTGCCAGTAGTCCGACGCGGGACAGACTAGATACGCAGTATTTT. It specifies CASSPTRDRLDTQYF.

This sequence joins TRBV19 and TRBJ1-3; 9 bases match TRBD1. CDR3 length: 14 residues. J gave up 9 bases and V 7 bases, and 10 bases lay outside the gene matches. CDR1 and CDR2 from the germline V gene are LNHDA and SQIVND (reference sequence). CDR3 bases: TGTGCCAGTAATACCGGGACAGGGTATGGCACCATATATTTT. Translation gives CASNTGTGYGTIYF.

This sequence joins TRBV19 and TRBJ2-6, with 10 bases lining up with TRBD1. Germline V gives CDR1 LNHDA, CDR2 SQIVND (reference sequence). The CDR3 extends over 18 amino acids. V shed 4 bases, J shed 1 base, and the junction held 7 bases outside the gene matches. The CDR3 sequence is CASSTDRGRGSGANVLTF. DNA of the CDR3: TGTGCCAGTAGTACAGACAGGGGGCGAGGATCTGGGGCCAACGTCCTGACTTTC.

The J gene is TRBJ1-2, the V gene TRBV28; possible D gene TRBD1, 5 bases. The germline CDR1 and CDR2 sequences are MDHEN and SYDVKM. Trimming left V 2 bases short and J 2 bases short, with 9 bases between. The CDR3 runs to 14 residues. This chain's CDR3 is CASSLGAGNYGYTF. CDR3 in DNA: TGTGCCAGCAGTTTAGGGGCAGGGAACTATGGCTACACCTTC.

CDR3 amino acids: CATSGTGEDGYTF. For the CDR3, the DNA is TGTGCCACCAGCGGGACAGGGGAGGACGGCTACACCTTC. The chain is built from TRBV15 and TRBJ1-2, with 10 bases matching TRBD1. The CDR3 sequence is 13 residues long. V lost 5 bases, J lost 8 bases, and 5 bases stayed unmatched. The V gene's germline CDR1 is LNHNV and CDR2 YYDKDF (reference sequence).